This T cell receptor beta chain was recorded in a study of Ad26.COV2.S vaccination and SARS-CoV-2 variants (dated by TCRdb to the early 2020s). For context, the study as a whole: Vaccine-arm donors were drawn from COV1001, a multicentre, randomized, double-blind, placebo-controlled phase I-IIa trial of Ad26.COV2.S in healthy adults. Throughout the experiments and outcome assessment, investigators stayed blinded to trial group allocation. Participants in the trial were split at random into five groups of five each, receiving low-dose or high-dose Ad26.COV2.S once or twice, or else placebo on both occasions. Dosing of Ad26.COV2.S was intramuscular, at either 5x10^10 or 1x10^11 viral particles, delivered as one shot or as two shots spaced 56 days apart. The specificity and breadth of SARS-CoV-2-reactive T cell receptors after Ad26.COV2.S vaccination were assessed by TCRbeta repertoire sequencing. The TCR-sequenced set comprised roughly 30 samples: some 20 Ad26.COV2.S vaccine recipients, 5 placebo recipients and 8 SARS-CoV-2 convalescent individuals. Findings and caveats that apply to the study as a whole: Vaccine and placebo recipients had similar non-spike TCR breadth, a finding consistent with the vaccine containing only spike. The study was not powered to compare responses between vaccine doses or regimens. It was noted by the authors that total T cell responses may have been underestimated by the TCR breadth and depth analyses. Spike-specific TCR breadth was higher in Ad26.COV2.S recipients than in placebo recipients (P = 0.0014). Substantial breadth of spike-specific CD8+ and CD4+ T cell responses was reported after vaccination.

From the cysteine up to the phenylalanine, the CDR3 has a length of 14 residues. CDR3 DNA only is kept here, 42 bases in frame from base 1. Compared with germline, V lacks 4 bases and J lacks 7 bases; bases without a gene match: 8. Looking up the germline V gene yields CDR1 SGDLS and CDR2 YYNGEE. TCRbeta CDR3 regions were sequenced with the immunoSEQ Assay. After extraction, genomic DNA underwent amplification by bias-controlled multiplex PCR, followed by high-throughput sequencing. In the original analysis: To quantify the absolute abundance of each unique TCRbeta CDR3 region, sequences were collapsed and filtered. Usable DNA was measured by amplifying reference genes present in all nucleated cells, and TCRbeta template counts were normalized to that usable DNA to estimate T cell fraction. Repertoire TCRs were annotated as SARS-CoV-2-specific when V gene, CDR3 amino acid sequence and J gene were exactly matched to a known reactive TCR set. MIRA supplied the reference SARS-CoV-2 TCR set, which was filtered for enrichment in COVID-19-positive ImmuneCODE repertoires so that public or cross-reactive TCRs were removed. Using the MIRA antigens, annotated TCRs were further analysed by specific ORF or by position within an ORF. Depth was the summed frequency of annotated unique rearrangements, while breadth was defined as annotated unique rearrangements over total unique productive rearrangements. TCR breadth was compared between groups using two-sided Wilcoxon rank-sum tests. The table comes from immuneACCESS by way of TCRdb, which keeps in-frame sequences with V and J called. Part of the clones is missing from these tables; in studies checked, under half for an unresolved V gene and the rest for unknown reasons. Clone size and the V and J calls come from that table; the DNA yielded D and trimming. This sample has more than 300,000 clones in its table, and approximately 86% of those were observed once. The ten largest clones take up approximately 12% of the sample.

The treatment or condition label here, explained by the study, means: 15 to 20 received Ad26.COV2.S at low or high dose, single or two shots; 5 received placebo; per-sample allocation not given. Repertoires of vaccine and placebo recipients were sequenced from samples taken on day 63 after the first injection. In Cohort 1b, around 25 adults aged 18-55 years were enrolled at a single site in Boston, USA, between 29 July and 7 August 2020. As a vaccine, Ad26.COV2.S was a replication-incompetent adenovirus type 26 vector that expressed a prefusion-stabilized SARS-CoV-2 spike protein derived from the original Wuhan strain. As concerns this clone: The target of this receptor is not known. It has no much larger one-base neighbor in the sample; base qualities were not kept.

The source was peripheral blood, collected in a trial of Ad26.COV2.S vaccine versus placebo. The chain is encoded by TRBV9 joined to TRBJ2-7; the central 10 bases match TRBD1. This TCR was recovered from a person aged 18-65 years who received the Ad26.COV2.S COVID-19 vaccine or a placebo. The CDR3 has the sequence CASSTPGQGTEQYF. The DNA is TGTGCCAGCAGCACCCCGGGACAGGGGACGGAGCAGTACTTC.